Given below is one T cell receptor beta chain in context. This entry is derived from a study of molecular identifiers for immune sequencing clone quantification. Germline V CDR1 and CDR2: MNHEY, SMNVEV (reference sequence). Trimming cost V 5 bases and J 2 bases; bases outside gene matches: 16. The CDR3 loop spans 18 amino acids. TCRdb itself ran the PCR reads through MiXCR, one entry per CDR3 protein. The sample includes under 800,000 distinct CDR3 sequences, 25% of them seen just once. This sequence originates from a human donor in good health. Some libraries in this study had Jurkat cell RNA spiked in. Material for sequencing was naive CD8+ T cells from blood, with Jurkat cell RNA spiked in. Subset here: FACS-sorted CD8+CD4-CCR7+CD45RA+ naive T cells. The gene calls are TRBV27 and TRBJ2-3, with TRBD2 identical over 7 bases. The chain's CDR3 is CASSPISLLAYYTDTQYF. In DNA, the CDR3 is TGTGCCAGCAGTCCAATATCCCTACTAGCGTACTACACAGATACGCAGTATTTT.